This TCR beta chain was observed in a study of blood T cell repertoires in COVID-19. CDR3 size: 16 residues. V dropped 5 bases and J dropped 2 bases, with 16 bases sitting between them. Germline V gene data show CDR1 as SGHAT and CDR2 as FQNNGV. The table came from immunoSEQ multiplex PCR; TCRdb's copy has only in-frame clones and leaves some out. The table includes about 180,000 clones, roughly 85% detected once. This clone was found a few times. The TCR comes from a middle-aged man who had recovered from COVID-19. Sequenced: PBMCs or T cells enriched from blood (not recorded which). The rearrangement links TRBV11-2 to TRBJ2-1; the D gene is possibly TRBD1 (6 bases). The CDR3 region is CASSHAPGATYNEQFF. CDR3 DNA: TGTGCCAGCAGCCACGCACCAGGGGCCACCTACAATGAGCAGTTCTTC.